Sequencing of this TCR beta chain was carried out in a study of blood T cells in healthy people across ages (dated by TCRdb to the mid-2010s). In terms of the full investigation: In model experiments, roughly one uniquely barcoded TCR beta cDNA molecule per two T cells was captured by template switching. The study measured age-related changes in TCR beta repertoire diversity using deep sequencing normalized with unique cDNA molecular identifiers. The donors were split into four age groups: young (average 16 years), middle-aged (around 37), aged (roughly 60) and long-lived (over 80). Donors of different ages were randomly distributed across sequencing lanes to avoid experimental bias. For two donors (one aged 18 to 30 and one aged 80 or older), the study analyzed two additional independent replicas of 1 million unique cDNA reads from the same blood draw. Findings and caveats that apply to the study as a whole: Because donor CMV infection status was unknown, age-related changes in expanded clonotypes were potentially confounded. Compared with the aged group, more naive CD4+ T cells, fewer expanded clones and increased TCR diversity were shown by the long-lived group, suggesting age selection. Estimates of total diversity from one million sequenced T cells were regarded as lower bounds and underestimates. Observed TCR beta diversity per million T cells fell roughly linearly with age, and a significant reduction was already apparent by age about 36. Conclusive comparison of naive and antigen-experienced compartments was prevented by the profiling of bulk unsorted PBMCs. The percentage of naive T cells measured by flow cytometry correlated strongly with observed TCR beta diversity.

The CDR3 measures 16 amino acids from cysteine to phenylalanine. Kept here is only the CDR3 DNA, which spans 48 bases and is read in frame from base 1. Trimming takes 3 bases from V and 3 bases from J, and the germline ends sit 15 bases apart. CDR1 and CDR2, looked up from the germline V gene, are SGHTA and FQGTGA. About this clonotype: No antigen is known for it. Qualities for individual bases were not recorded, and no much larger clone is one base off.

The approximately 41 donors, aged 6 to 90 years, were systemically healthy Caucasian individuals from Russia. Ten milliliters of peripheral blood were drawn from each donor into EDTA-treated Vacutainer tubes. Ficoll-Paque density-gradient centrifugation was used to isolate PBMCs, with at least 7 million per sample. Total RNA was extracted from PBMCs with Trizol reagent, with at least 6 micrograms obtained per sample. For every donor, an aliquot of PBMCs went through flow cytometry to measure the percentages of naive CD45RAhigh/CD27high T cells. Library method: 5' RACE. Sequencing was carried out with an Illumina HiSeq 2500. A second PCR of roughly 6 to 12 cycles was run with a J-beta primer mix and a sample-barcoded 5' primer. A template-switch 5' adaptor carrying 12 random nucleotides introduced a unique molecular identifier onto each TCR beta cDNA molecule. At least 3 million CDR3-containing paired-end reads were obtained from each sample. First-strand cDNA synthesis was performed from all RNA using the Mint cDNA synthesis kit, with priming by a TRBC-specific oligonucleotide. Following uracil-DNA glycosylase treatment, all cDNA underwent a first 18-cycle PCR with the universal primers M1SS and BC2_uni_R. In the source study's methods: For normalization, 1 million high-quality reads, each with a distinct molecular identifier, were randomly selected from each sample. Reads sharing molecular identifiers were discarded rather than binned into consensus sequences. MiTCR, set to a Q25 quality threshold and the strictest error-elimination algorithm, was used for CDR3 identification, clonotype clustering and error correction. A nonparametric unseen species model with Euler transformation was used to estimate lower-bound total TCR beta diversity. The public reads were quality trimmed at Q25 with fastp and then assembled into clones with MiXCR by TCRdb, keeping productive beta chains. When rows share a CDR3 protein, they turn into one entry using the most common DNA and genes. The V and J calls follow TCRdb's processing rather than the paper's. For this sample there are 1.5 million to 2 million distinct CDR3 sequences; about 31% appear just once. Approximately 11% of the sample is in the top ten clones.

Sequencing used blood. This clonotype was obtained from a woman younger than 45 in good health. The V and J genes are TRBV7-3 and TRBJ2-1, with a tentative D gene TRBD2 over 6 matching bases. DNA sequence: TGTGCCAGCAGCTTGGGCAGCGGAGGGGTCTACAATGAGCAGTTCTTC. It encodes CASSLGSGGVYNEQFF.